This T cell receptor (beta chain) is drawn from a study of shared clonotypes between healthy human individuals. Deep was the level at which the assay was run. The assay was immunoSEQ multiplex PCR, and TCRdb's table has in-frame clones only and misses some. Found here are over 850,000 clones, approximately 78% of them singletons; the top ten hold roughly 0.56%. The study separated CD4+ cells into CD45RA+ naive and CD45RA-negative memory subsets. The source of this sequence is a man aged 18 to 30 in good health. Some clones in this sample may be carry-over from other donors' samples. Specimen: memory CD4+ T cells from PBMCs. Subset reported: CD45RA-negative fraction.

CDR3 bases: TGTGCCATCAGTGAGAGCCTAGGGGTGCGTTTGTATGGCTACACCTTC. Encoded protein: CAISESLGVRLYGYTF. The rearrangement joins TRBV10-3 to TRBJ1-2; tentative D call: TRBD1 (5 bases). V gave up 2 bases and J gave up 5 bases, with 18 bases separating them. The CDR3 runs to 16 residues. Per germline, CDR1 ENHRY and CDR2 SYGVKD.